This note documents a single T cell receptor beta chain sequence. TCRdb's copy holds only in-frame clones and misses some; the assay was immunoSEQ multiplex PCR. The sample holds roughly 100,000 clones, roughly 92% seen once. This sample was included in a study of T cell changes during pregnancy in multiple sclerosis. The receptor's source is a female donor with multiple sclerosis, enrolled in a pregnancy study. Sequences were derived from peripheral blood, sampled after pregnancy.

The DNA of the CDR3 is TGTGCCAGTAGTTGGGCAGGGATGAACACTGAAGCTTTCTTT. It is translated as CASSWAGMNTEAFF. V usage is TRBV19 and J usage is TRBJ1-1; perhaps TRBD1 as D (5 bases). The germline gives CDR1 LNHDA, CDR2 SQIVND (reference sequence). The CDR3 spans 14 residues. Trimming stripped 5 bases from V and 0 bases from J, with 10 bases between.